These T cell receptor beta chains were read from a single sample in a study of blood T cell repertoires in COVID-19. Using immunoSEQ multiplex PCR, the repertoire was profiled, and TCRdb retains in-frame clones only, with some absent. The sample holds about 160,000 clones; over 75% are singletons and the top ten take around 15%. Source material: peripheral blood. The receptors were sampled from a man between 18 and 29 years old with COVID-19, enrolled during active disease. Each CDR3 is given with its conserved first and last residue. Fields, in order: clone size, V gene, J gene, D gene, CDR3 protein, CDR3 DNA. The D gene is left open where the match is weak. Where a row states a size, it is once, few, many or the class of an expanded clone; other rows omit it.

abundance: .
v_gene: TRBV4-1
j_gene: TRBJ1-6
d_gene: TRBD1
CDR3aa: CASTLGQYNSPLHF
CDR3nt: TGCGCCAGCACCCTGGGACAGTATAATTCACCCCTCCACTTT

abundance: .
v_gene: TRBV13
j_gene: TRBJ2-6
d_gene: .
CDR3aa: CASSYLTTGANVLTF
CDR3nt: TGTGCCAGCAGCTATCTTACTACTGGGGCCAACGTCCTGACTTTC

abundance: few
v_gene: TRBV7-9
j_gene: TRBJ1-5
d_gene: .
CDR3aa: CASSLGGLNQPQHF
CDR3nt: TGTGCCAGCAGCTTAGGGGGGCTGAATCAGCCCCAGCATTTT

abundance: .
v_gene: TRBV5-6
j_gene: TRBJ1-4
d_gene: .
CDR3aa: CASSQDRTNEKLFF
CDR3nt: TGTGCCAGCAGCCAAGACAGGACCAATGAAAAACTGTTTTTT

abundance: once
v_gene: TRBV9
j_gene: TRBJ1-2
d_gene: .
CDR3aa: CASSGDTVYGYTF
CDR3nt: TGTGCCAGCAGCGGGGACACCGTCTATGGCTACACCTTC

abundance: .
v_gene: TRBV3-1/TRBV3-2
j_gene: TRBJ2-7
d_gene: .
CDR3aa: CASSRSGASYEQYF
CDR3nt: TGTGCCAGCAGCCGTAGCGGTGCCTCCTACGAGCAGTACTTC

abundance: .
v_gene: TRBV6-2/TRBV6-3
j_gene: TRBJ2-2
d_gene: TRBD2
CDR3aa: CASSTQTSGRLRGTGELFF
CDR3nt: TGTGCCAGCAGTACCCAAACTAGCGGGAGATTGAGGGGCACCGGGGAGCTGTTTTTT

abundance: .
v_gene: TRBV29-1
j_gene: TRBJ2-5
d_gene: TRBD1
CDR3aa: CSVDRGGRETQYF
CDR3nt: TGCAGCGTGGACAGGGGCGGTAGAGAGACCCAGTACTTC

abundance: once
v_gene: TRBV15
j_gene: TRBJ2-2
d_gene: TRBD1
CDR3aa: CATSRDYDRVSGELFF
CDR3nt: TGTGCCACCAGCAGAGATTATGACAGGGTTAGCGGGGAGCTGTTTTTT

abundance: once
v_gene: TRBV29-1
j_gene: TRBJ2-5
d_gene: .
CDR3aa: CSVRDGLQETQYF
CDR3nt: TGCAGCGTAAGAGATGGACTCCAAGAGACCCAGTACTTC

abundance: .
v_gene: TRBV28
j_gene: TRBJ2-6
d_gene: .
CDR3aa: CASSLMLATLSGANVLTF
CDR3nt: TGTGCCAGCAGTTTAATGCTAGCCACACTCTCTGGGGCCAACGTCCTGACTTTC

abundance: .
v_gene: TRBV28
j_gene: TRBJ2-1
d_gene: TRBD2
CDR3aa: CASSLNIAAGREGNEQFF
CDR3nt: TGTGCCAGCAGTTTAAATATCGCTGCCGGGAGGGAGGGCAATGAGCAGTTCTTC

abundance: .
v_gene: TRBV4-3
j_gene: TRBJ1-4
d_gene: .
CDR3aa: CASSQGVAGSAATNEKLFF
CDR3nt: TGCGCCAGCAGCCAAGGGGTCGCGGGATCCGCCGCAACTAATGAAAAACTGTTTTTT

abundance: few
v_gene: TRBV2
j_gene: TRBJ1-4
d_gene: .
CDR3aa: CASSPSTGPYEKLLF
CDR3nt: TGTGCCAGCAGTCCCTCGACAGGTCCCTATGAAAAACTGCTTTTT

abundance: few
v_gene: TRBV28
j_gene: TRBJ1-1
d_gene: .
CDR3aa: CASSSPQENSMNTEAFF
CDR3nt: TGTGCCAGCAGTTCCCCGCAGGAAAATTCCATGAACACTGAAGCTTTCTTT

abundance: .
v_gene: TRBV5-4
j_gene: TRBJ1-1
d_gene: .
CDR3aa: CASSRIGLSTEAFF
CDR3nt: TGTGCCAGCAGCCGAATCGGGTTGTCCACTGAAGCTTTCTTT

abundance: .
v_gene: TRBV4-3
j_gene: TRBJ1-2
d_gene: .
CDR3aa: CASSQERNRNYGYTF
CDR3nt: TGCGCCAGCAGCCAAGAGAGAAACAGGAACTATGGCTACACCTTC

abundance: few
v_gene: TRBV15
j_gene: TRBJ2-1
d_gene: TRBD2
CDR3aa: CATSRDRGAGGNEQFF
CDR3nt: TGTGCCACCAGCAGAGATCGAGGAGCGGGAGGAAATGAGCAGTTCTTC

abundance: .
v_gene: TRBV18
j_gene: TRBJ2-7
d_gene: .
CDR3aa: CASSPTGRGEQYF
CDR3nt: TGTGCCAGCTCACCGACAGGTCGCGGCGAGCAGTACTTC

abundance: .
v_gene: TRBV9
j_gene: TRBJ2-1
d_gene: TRBD2
CDR3aa: CARRGRSGGGYNEQFF
CDR3nt: TGTGCCCGCCGCGGCCGAAGCGGGGGGGGCTACAATGAGCAGTTCTTC

abundance: .
v_gene: TRBV28
j_gene: TRBJ1-5
d_gene: .
CDR3aa: CASSSRTGVQPQHF
CDR3nt: TGTGCCAGCAGTTCCCGTACAGGAGTTCAGCCCCAGCATTTT

abundance: .
v_gene: TRBV19
j_gene: TRBJ2-1
d_gene: .
CDR3aa: CASSIASSRNEQFF
CDR3nt: TGTGCCAGTAGTATAGCTAGCTCTCGAAATGAGCAGTTCTTC

abundance: once
v_gene: TRBV3-1/TRBV3-2
j_gene: TRBJ1-4
d_gene: .
CDR3aa: CASSQTGQKLLF
CDR3nt: TGTGCCAGCAGCCAAACTGGGCAAAAACTGCTTTTT

abundance: .
v_gene: TRBV27
j_gene: TRBJ2-7
d_gene: TRBD1
CDR3aa: CASSFKTGGKQYF
CDR3nt: TGTGCCAGCAGTTTCAAGACAGGGGGAAAGCAGTACTTC

abundance: .
v_gene: TRBV28
j_gene: TRBJ1-4
d_gene: .
CDR3aa: CASSLAGFGTNEKLFF
CDR3nt: TGTGCCAGCAGTTTAGCAGGCTTCGGAACTAATGAAAAACTGTTTTTT

abundance: few
v_gene: TRBV6-2/TRBV6-3
j_gene: TRBJ2-1
d_gene: .
CDR3aa: CASSYLNRDEQFF
CDR3nt: TGTGCCAGCAGTTACCTAAACAGGGATGAGCAGTTCTTC

abundance: .
v_gene: TRBV6-6
j_gene: TRBJ2-7
d_gene: TRBD1
CDR3aa: CASSYSGTGGYHEQYF
CDR3nt: TGTGCCAGCAGTTACTCGGGCACAGGGGGCTACCACGAGCAGTACTTC

abundance: .
v_gene: TRBV28
j_gene: TRBJ1-5
d_gene: .
CDR3aa: CASSPPLGHREGQPQHF
CDR3nt: TGTGCCAGCAGTCCCCCGCTGGGTCACAGGGAGGGACAGCCCCAGCATTTT

abundance: .
v_gene: TRBV7-4
j_gene: TRBJ1-6
d_gene: .
CDR3aa: CASSLTRGLLPGNSPLHF
CDR3nt: TGTGCCAGCAGCTTAACCCGAGGGTTACTTCCGGGGAATTCACCCCTCCACTTT

abundance: .
v_gene: TRBV5-4
j_gene: TRBJ2-1
d_gene: .
CDR3aa: CASSSLANEQFF
CDR3nt: TGTGCCAGCAGCTCCCTGGCTAATGAGCAGTTCTTC

abundance: .
v_gene: TRBV10-3
j_gene: TRBJ1-2
d_gene: .
CDR3aa: CAISETGINYGYTF
CDR3nt: TGTGCCATCAGTGAGACAGGGATTAACTATGGCTACACCTTC

abundance: .
v_gene: TRBV9
j_gene: TRBJ2-3
d_gene: .
CDR3aa: CASSVAAAGTQYF
CDR3nt: TGTGCCAGCAGCGTAGCCGCGGCAGGGACGCAGTATTTT

abundance: .
v_gene: TRBV6-5
j_gene: TRBJ1-1
d_gene: TRBD1
CDR3aa: CASSNWGQGNTEAFF
CDR3nt: TGTGCCAGCAGCAATTGGGGACAGGGGAACACTGAAGCTTTCTTT

abundance: .
v_gene: TRBV28
j_gene: TRBJ2-7
d_gene: .
CDR3aa: CASSFRSYYEQYF
CDR3nt: TGTGCCAGCAGTTTCCGGTCTTACTACGAGCAGTACTTC

abundance: .
v_gene: TRBV6-5
j_gene: TRBJ2-1
d_gene: .
CDR3aa: CASRGGTSSYNEQFF
CDR3nt: TGTGCCAGCAGGGGGGGTACGAGCTCCTACAATGAGCAGTTCTTC

abundance: .
v_gene: TRBV20-1
j_gene: TRBJ2-7
d_gene: .
CDR3aa: CSASQGYEQYF
CDR3nt: TGCAGTGCTAGTCAGGGTTACGAGCAGTACTTC

abundance: once
v_gene: TRBV9
j_gene: TRBJ2-7
d_gene: TRBD1
CDR3aa: CASSVDGTGYEQYF
CDR3nt: TGTGCCAGCAGCGTAGATGGGACAGGGTACGAGCAGTACTTC

abundance: .
v_gene: TRBV30
j_gene: TRBJ1-6
d_gene: .
CDR3aa: CAWSVEDTGYSPLHF
CDR3nt: TGTGCCTGGAGTGTGGAAGATACAGGGTATTCACCCCTCCACTTT

abundance: .
v_gene: TRBV6-4
j_gene: TRBJ2-3
d_gene: TRBD2
CDR3aa: CASSASGSTDTQYF
CDR3nt: TGTGCCAGCAGTGCTAGCGGGAGCACAGATACGCAGTATTTT

abundance: .
v_gene: TRBV4-3
j_gene: TRBJ2-7
d_gene: TRBD1
CDR3aa: CASSYGTGTYEQYF
CDR3nt: TGCGCCAGCAGCTATGGGACAGGGACCTACGAGCAGTACTTC

abundance: .
v_gene: TRBV6-6
j_gene: TRBJ2-3
d_gene: .
CDR3aa: CASSRDPRVTSTDTQYF
CDR3nt: TGTGCCAGCAGTCGCGACCCGCGGGTTACTAGCACAGATACGCAGTATTTT

abundance: .
v_gene: TRBV27
j_gene: TRBJ2-7
d_gene: .
CDR3aa: CASSLGGRDEQYF
CDR3nt: TGTGCCAGCAGTTTAGGGGGCCGTGACGAGCAGTACTTC

abundance: .
v_gene: TRBV27
j_gene: TRBJ1-5
d_gene: .
CDR3aa: CASSLFWAASNQPQHF
CDR3nt: TGTGCCAGCAGTTTATTTTGGGCAGCCAGCAATCAGCCCCAGCATTTT

abundance: .
v_gene: TRBV9
j_gene: TRBJ1-1
d_gene: .
CDR3aa: CASSVQGGIGTEAFF
CDR3nt: TGTGCCAGCAGCGTCCAGGGAGGGATAGGCACTGAAGCTTTCTTT

abundance: .
v_gene: TRBV28
j_gene: TRBJ1-5
d_gene: TRBD1
CDR3aa: CASSPWTGAGAQHF
CDR3nt: TGTGCCAGCAGTCCTTGGACAGGGGCAGGGGCCCAGCATTTT

abundance: .
v_gene: TRBV24-1
j_gene: TRBJ2-2
d_gene: .
CDR3aa: CATSDSGRIRTSGELFF
CDR3nt: TGTGCCACCAGTGATTCTGGCAGGATTCGAACGTCCGGGGAGCTGTTTTTT

abundance: .
v_gene: TRBV19
j_gene: TRBJ2-2
d_gene: .
CDR3aa: CASSITGVAGELFF
CDR3nt: TGTGCCAGTAGTATCACGGGGGTCGCCGGGGAGCTGTTTTTT

abundance: .
v_gene: TRBV27
j_gene: TRBJ2-7
d_gene: TRBD1
CDR3aa: CASSLTGGHEQYF
CDR3nt: TGTGCCAGCAGTCTGACAGGGGGCCACGAGCAGTACTTC

abundance: .
v_gene: TRBV4-3
j_gene: TRBJ1-5
d_gene: .
CDR3aa: CASSQDWGRADQPQHF
CDR3nt: TGCGCCAGCAGCCAAGATTGGGGCAGGGCCGATCAGCCCCAGCATTTT

abundance: .
v_gene: TRBV28
j_gene: TRBJ2-5
d_gene: .
CDR3aa: CASSTLSGGRETQYF
CDR3nt: TGTGCCAGCAGCACCCTCTCGGGGGGCCGGGAGACCCAGTACTTC

abundance: .
v_gene: TRBV28
j_gene: TRBJ1-3
d_gene: .
CDR3aa: CASTQGKVLSGNTIYF
CDR3nt: TGTGCCAGCACCCAGGGGAAGGTTTTATCTGGAAACACCATATATTTT

abundance: .
v_gene: TRBV5-6
j_gene: TRBJ2-7
d_gene: .
CDR3aa: CASSLSGRGEQYF
CDR3nt: TGTGCCAGCAGCTTAAGCGGAAGAGGAGAGCAGTACTTC

abundance: large
v_gene: TRBV24-1
j_gene: TRBJ2-7
d_gene: .
CDR3aa: CATSDLPEQYF
CDR3nt: TGTGCCACCAGTGACCTACCAGAGCAGTACTTC

abundance: .
v_gene: TRBV6-2/TRBV6-3
j_gene: TRBJ2-5
d_gene: .
CDR3aa: CASSPFQETQYF
CDR3nt: TGTGCCAGCAGTCCCTTTCAAGAGACCCAGTACTTC